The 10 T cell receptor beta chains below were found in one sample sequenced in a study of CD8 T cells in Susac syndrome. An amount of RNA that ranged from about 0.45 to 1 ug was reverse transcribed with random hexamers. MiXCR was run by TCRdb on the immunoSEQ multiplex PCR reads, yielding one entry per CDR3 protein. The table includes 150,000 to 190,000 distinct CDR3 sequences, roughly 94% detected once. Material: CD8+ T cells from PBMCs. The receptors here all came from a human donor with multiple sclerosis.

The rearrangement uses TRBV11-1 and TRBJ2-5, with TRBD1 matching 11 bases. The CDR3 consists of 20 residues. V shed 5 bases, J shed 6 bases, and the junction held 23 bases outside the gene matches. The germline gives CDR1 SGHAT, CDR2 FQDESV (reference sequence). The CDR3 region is CASSASPGTGGSDARKTQYF. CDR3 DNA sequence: TGTGCCAGCAGCGCCTCTCCCGGGACAGGGGGTTCCGATGCGAGGAAGACCCAGTACTTC.

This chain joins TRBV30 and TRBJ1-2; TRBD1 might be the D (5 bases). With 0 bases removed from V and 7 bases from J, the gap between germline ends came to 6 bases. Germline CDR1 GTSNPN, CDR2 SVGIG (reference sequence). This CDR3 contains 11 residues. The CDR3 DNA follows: TGTGCCTGGAGTGTCGGGACTGGCTACACCTTC. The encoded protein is CAWSVGTGYTF.

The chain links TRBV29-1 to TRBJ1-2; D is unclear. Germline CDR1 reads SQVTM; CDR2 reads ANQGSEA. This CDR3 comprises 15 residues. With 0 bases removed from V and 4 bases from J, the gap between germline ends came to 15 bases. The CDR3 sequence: CSVEEWQEGTYGYTF. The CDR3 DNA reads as TGCAGCGTTGAAGAGTGGCAGGAGGGAACCTATGGCTACACCTTC.

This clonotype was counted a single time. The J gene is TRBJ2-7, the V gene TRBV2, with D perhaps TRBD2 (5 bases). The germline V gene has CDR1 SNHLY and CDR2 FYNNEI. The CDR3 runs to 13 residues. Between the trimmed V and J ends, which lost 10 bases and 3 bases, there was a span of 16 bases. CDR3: CAIQTGIDYEQYF. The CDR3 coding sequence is TGTGCCATCCAAACCGGGATCGACTACGAGCAGTACTTC. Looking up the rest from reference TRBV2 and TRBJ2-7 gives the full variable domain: EPEVTQTPSHQVTQMGQEVILRCVPISNHLYFYWYRQILGQKVEFLVSFYNNEISEKSEIFDDQFSVERPDGSNFTLKIRSTKLEDSAMYFCAIQTGIDYEQYFGPGTRLTVT.

CDR3 sequence (DNA): TGTGCCTGGAGTTTCTCGGTCGGGGAGACCCAGTACTTC. Translating gives CAWSFSVGETQYF. The chain recombines TRBV30 with TRBJ2-5; D uncertain. CDR3 length: 13 residues. The ends were cut back, 2 bases at V and 5 bases at J, with 12 bases in the middle. Germline V CDR1 and CDR2: GTSNPN, SVGIG (reference sequence).

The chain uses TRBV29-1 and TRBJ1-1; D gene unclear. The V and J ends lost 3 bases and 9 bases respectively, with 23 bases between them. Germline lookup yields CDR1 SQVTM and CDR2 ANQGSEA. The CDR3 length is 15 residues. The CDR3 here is CSVDSPGAGTVKAFF. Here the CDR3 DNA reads TGCAGCGTTGACTCTCCCGGTGCGGGAACCGTAAAAGCTTTCTTT.

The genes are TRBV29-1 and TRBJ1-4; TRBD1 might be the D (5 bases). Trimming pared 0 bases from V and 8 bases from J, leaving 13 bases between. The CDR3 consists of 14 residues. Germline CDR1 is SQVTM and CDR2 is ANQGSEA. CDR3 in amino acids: CSVEDLQGSEKLFF. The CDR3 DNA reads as TGCAGCGTTGAAGATTTGCAGGGAAGCGAAAAACTGTTTTTT.

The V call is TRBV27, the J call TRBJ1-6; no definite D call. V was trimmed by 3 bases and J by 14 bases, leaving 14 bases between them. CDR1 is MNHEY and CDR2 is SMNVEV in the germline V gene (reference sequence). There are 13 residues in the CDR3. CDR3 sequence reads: CASSFRPPGSLHF. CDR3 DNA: TGTGCCAGCAGTTTCCGGCCGCCGGGCTCCCTCCACTTT.

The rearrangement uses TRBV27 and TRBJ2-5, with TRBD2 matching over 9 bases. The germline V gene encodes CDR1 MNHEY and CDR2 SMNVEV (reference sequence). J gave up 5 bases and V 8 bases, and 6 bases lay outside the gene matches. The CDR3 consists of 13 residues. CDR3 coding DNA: TGTGCCAGCTCGCGGGGGGGCCGGGAGACCCAGTACTTC. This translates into CASSRGGRETQYF.

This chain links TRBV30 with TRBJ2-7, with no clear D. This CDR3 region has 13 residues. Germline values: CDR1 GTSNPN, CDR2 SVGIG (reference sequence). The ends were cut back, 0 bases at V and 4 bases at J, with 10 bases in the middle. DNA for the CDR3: TGTGCCTGGAGTGTTGGCAACTTATACGAGCAGTACTTC. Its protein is CAWSVGNLYEQYF.